The entry below describes one TCR beta chain. The antigen is unknown. This sample was taken from a study of shared clonotypes between healthy human individuals. Sorted-subset replicate PCR reactions contained approximately 190 ng DNA, corresponding to some 29,000 T cell genomes. Per the original methods: In the immunoSEQ data, sequences were junction-only and lacked quality scores, so filtering differed. The assay was immunoSEQ multiplex PCR, and TCRdb's table has in-frame clones only and misses some. V, J and clone size were drawn from that table, and D and trimming were deduced from the DNA. This sample has roughly 2.5 million clones; roughly nine tenths occur once, and the top ten carry over 0.12%. Broader study findings: Donor clonotype sharing was expected to depend on sequencing depth. Researchers found naive subsets generally carried larger estimated richness than memory subsets.

Deletions cut 6 bases from V and 7 bases from J, with 22 bases between. CDR3 length equals 15 residues. CDR1 MNHNY and CDR2 SVGAGI come from the germline V gene (reference sequence). This TCR derives from a man aged 18 to 30 in good health. The V and J genes are TRBV6-6 and TRBJ2-7, with D perhaps assigned TRBD1 or TRBD2 (7 bases each). The sequenced sample was naive CD4+ T cells sorted from blood. This sample's subset: CD45RA+ positively selected. The CDR3 reads CASSRSGEGANEQYF. The CDR3 DNA follows: TGTGCCAGCAGCCGTTCGGGGGAGGGGGCGAATGAGCAGTACTTC.